The entry that follows covers one T cell receptor beta chain sequence. The antigen remains undetermined. The data were obtained in a study of CD8 T cells in Susac syndrome. Study findings and constraints: The authors acknowledged that their TCR sequencing and HLA analysis involved a relatively small number of individuals.

Random-hexamer reverse transcription was applied to roughly 0.5 to 1 ug RNA. TCRdb re-analysed the immunoSEQ multiplex PCR reads in MiXCR, keeping a single row per CDR3 protein. The repertoire holds about 76,000 distinct CDR3 sequences, with 90% to 95% as singletons. This CDR3 comprises 13 residues. After removal of 6 bases from V and 8 bases from J, the junction contained 7 bases not matched to a gene. Germline V gives CDR1 MDHEN, CDR2 SYDVKM. The specimen sequenced was CD8+ T cells from PBMCs. The sequence was obtained from a human donor with multiple sclerosis. The V and J genes are TRBV28 and TRBJ2-1; 7 nucleotides align to TRBD1. The CDR3 sequence is CASRPTGVDEQFF. The CDR3 nucleotides read TGTGCCAGCAGGCCAACAGGGGTCGATGAGCAGTTCTTC.